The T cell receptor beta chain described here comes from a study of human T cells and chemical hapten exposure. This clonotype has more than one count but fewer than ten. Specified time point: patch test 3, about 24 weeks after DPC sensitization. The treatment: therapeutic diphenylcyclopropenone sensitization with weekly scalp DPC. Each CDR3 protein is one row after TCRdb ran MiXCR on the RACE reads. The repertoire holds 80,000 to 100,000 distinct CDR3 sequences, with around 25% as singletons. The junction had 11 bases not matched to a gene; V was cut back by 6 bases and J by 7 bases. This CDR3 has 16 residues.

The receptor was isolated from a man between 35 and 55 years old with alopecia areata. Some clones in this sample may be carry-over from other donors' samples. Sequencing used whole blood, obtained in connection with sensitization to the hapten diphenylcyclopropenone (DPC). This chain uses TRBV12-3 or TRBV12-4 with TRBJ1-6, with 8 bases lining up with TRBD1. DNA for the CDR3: TGTGCCAGCAGGATAGAACCCCGGGACAGGAATTCACCCCTCCACTTT. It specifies CASRIEPRDRNSPLHF.